The rows below give T cell receptor beta chains drawn from one sample of a study of preoperative IRX-2 immunotherapy in early breast cancer. Produced via immunoSEQ multiplex PCR; TCRdb's table is partial and in-frame only. Here the sample spans some 59,000 clones, 94% being singletons. Collection took place from a patient treated with IRX-2 immunotherapy. These TCRs come from a human donor with breast cancer. Each CDR3 is given with its conserved first and last residue. The D gene is left open where the match is weak. Where a row states a size, it is once, few, many or the class of an expanded clone; other rows omit it.

DNA | CDR3 | J | V | size | D
TGTGCCAGCAGCTTAGGCAGGGGGCTTCAGACCCAGTACTTC | CASSLGRGLQTQYF | TRBJ2-5 | TRBV7-2 | NA | TRBD1
TGTGCCAGCAGCTTAGAACAGGGCTTGAACGAGCAGTACTTC | CASSLEQGLNEQYF | TRBJ2-7 | TRBV7-6 | NA | NA
TGCAGCGTTGAAGCAGGGTCGACAGATACGCAGTATTTT | CSVEAGSTDTQYF | TRBJ2-3 | TRBV29-1 | NA | NA
TGTGCCAGCAGCTTCAAAAATGAGCAGTTCTTC | CASSFKNEQFF | TRBJ2-1 | TRBV11-1 | once | NA
TGTGCCTGGGATACGCTGGGCGGGGGGGCCGGAGATACGCAGTATTTT | CAWDTLGGGAGDTQYF | TRBJ2-3 | TRBV30 | NA | TRBD2
TGTGCCAGCAGTAAACTTCGCGGGACTAGCGATGAGCAGTTCTTC | CASSKLRGTSDEQFF | TRBJ2-1 | TRBV2 | NA | TRBD2
TGTGCCAGCAGCTTAAGTCCGGTCCGCCGGGGGCTGTACGAGCAGTACTTC | CASSLSPVRRGLYEQYF | TRBJ2-7 | TRBV7-3 | NA | NA
TGCGCCAGCGCCGGACAGAACACTGAAGCTTTCTTT | CASAGQNTEAFF | TRBJ1-1 | TRBV5-1 | NA | NA
TGCGCCAGCAGCCAAGCCCGACTAGCGGGGGACTACGAGCAGTACTTC | CASSQARLAGDYEQYF | TRBJ2-7 | TRBV4-3 | NA | TRBD2
TGTGCCAGCATCTTACAGGGTGCCGGGGACGAGCAGTACTTC | CASILQGAGDEQYF | TRBJ2-7 | TRBV6-6 | NA | NA
TGTGCCAGCTCACCTAGGGCCCAAGAGACCCAGTACTTC | CASSPRAQETQYF | TRBJ2-5 | TRBV18 | NA | NA
TGCGCCAGCAGCTTGGTAGGACAGGGTCTCTCTGGGGCCAACGTCCTGACTTTC | CASSLVGQGLSGANVLTF | TRBJ2-6 | TRBV5-1 | NA | TRBD1
TGCGCCAGCAGCCTCTCCCAGGGGGATGTCTACGAGCAGTACTTC | CASSLSQGDVYEQYF | TRBJ2-7 | TRBV4-1 | NA | TRBD1
TGCGCCAGCAGCCAGTCCGGGACAGGGGCGTACGAGCAGTACTTC | CASSQSGTGAYEQYF | TRBJ2-7 | TRBV4-3 | NA | TRBD1
TGTGCCAGCAGTACAGCCGGAGGGGGGACAGGGTCCGAGACCCAGTACTTC | CASSTAGGGTGSETQYF | TRBJ2-5 | TRBV5-4 | once | TRBD1
TGTGCCAGCAGCCGGCAGGGACAGGGTAGGACAGATACGCAGTATTTT | CASSRQGQGRTDTQYF | TRBJ2-3 | TRBV5-5 | NA | TRBD1
TGTGCCAGCAGTTTTTCGGGACTAGCATTCCATGAGCAGTTCTTC | CASSFSGLAFHEQFF | TRBJ2-1 | TRBV28 | NA | TRBD2
TGTGCCAGCAGCCCTGGGGGTGGCCACGAGCAGTACTTC | CASSPGGGHEQYF | TRBJ2-7 | TRBV5-4 | NA | NA
TGTGCCAGCACTCGCAGACAGGGGGCTCTCGGCGAGCAGTACTTC | CASTRRQGALGEQYF | TRBJ2-7 | TRBV6-5 | NA | TRBD1
TGTGCCAGCAGTTTCTCGGGACTAACCTACGAGCAGTACTTC | CASSFSGLTYEQYF | TRBJ2-7 | TRBV6-5 | NA | TRBD2
TGCAGTGCTAGAGACCGGCGAACGCAGTATTTT | CSARDRRTQYF | TRBJ2-3 | TRBV20-1 | NA | NA
TGCAGCGCTGGGACGGGACAGGACTGGGACACTGAAGCTTTCTTT | CSAGTGQDWDTEAFF | TRBJ1-1 | TRBV29-1 | NA | TRBD1
TGTGCCAGCAGTTTATCTGGGTACGGAAATGGCTACACCTTC | CASSLSGYGNGYTF | TRBJ1-2 | TRBV28 | NA | NA
TGTGCCAGCAGCCGTCGGACAGCTTGGGGCTACACCTTC | CASSRRTAWGYTF | TRBJ1-2 | TRBV5-6 | NA | NA
TGTGCCACCAGCCCCTCCGGGACAGGTAGGAATCAGCCCCAGCATTTT | CATSPSGTGRNQPQHF | TRBJ1-5 | TRBV15 | NA | TRBD1
TGTGCCAGCAGTACGACCAGAGAGACCCAGTACTTC | CASSTTRETQYF | TRBJ2-5 | TRBV5-6 | NA | NA
TGTGCCAGCAGTTACAATGAGCAGTTCTTC | CASSYNEQFF | TRBJ2-1 | TRBV6-6 | NA | NA
TGTGCCAGCAGTTACCGGGGACCGGACTACGAGCAGTACTTC | CASSYRGPDYEQYF | TRBJ2-7 | TRBV6-6 | NA | NA
TGTGCCATCAGAGAGGGGGACAGACCGAACACTGAAGCTTTCTTT | CAIREGDRPNTEAFF | TRBJ1-1 | TRBV10-3 | NA | TRBD1
TGTGCCAGCAGCACCGGGACAGGGATGTACGAGCAGTACTTC | CASSTGTGMYEQYF | TRBJ2-7 | TRBV5-6 | NA | TRBD1
TGTGCCAGTAGTCCTCGCCACAGGGCCAATCAGCCCCAGCATTTT | CASSPRHRANQPQHF | TRBJ1-5 | TRBV19 | NA | NA
TGTGCCAGCAGTGAACGCAGACAGGGCTGGGAGACCCAGTACTTC | CASSERRQGWETQYF | TRBJ2-5 | TRBV25-1 | NA | TRBD1
TGTGCCAGCATCTCAAGACGACAGGGCCCTGCCTACGAGCAGTACTTC | CASISRRQGPAYEQYF | TRBJ2-7 | TRBV27 | NA | TRBD1
TGTGCCAGCAGCTGGACTAGCGGGTACAATGAGCAGTTCTTC | CASSWTSGYNEQFF | TRBJ2-1 | TRBV11-2 | NA | TRBD2
TGTGCCAGCAGTACACCTAGCGGGGGGGCCGTTAATGAGCAGTTCTTC | CASSTPSGGAVNEQFF | TRBJ2-1 | TRBV27 | NA | TRBD2
TGCAGCGTGGCGGGACTAGCGGGGGGGCGGTCCACCGGGGAGCTGTTTTTT | CSVAGLAGGRSTGELFF | TRBJ2-2 | TRBV29-1 | NA | TRBD2
TGTGCCAGCTCACCCACAGGGGGCTCGGAGACCCAGTACTTC | CASSPTGGSETQYF | TRBJ2-5 | TRBV18 | NA | TRBD1
TGTGCCAGCAGCCCCGGGTTCTCCAACAATGAGCAGTTCTTC | CASSPGFSNNEQFF | TRBJ2-1 | TRBV7-9 | NA | NA
TGTGCCAGCAGCCGACAGGTCTCCGTGGGCTACACCTTC | CASSRQVSVGYTF | TRBJ1-2 | TRBV7-2 | NA | NA
TGCGCCAGCAGCGGAGGGACAGGGAACTATGGCTACACCTTC | CASSGGTGNYGYTF | TRBJ1-2 | TRBV5-1 | few | TRBD1
TGTGCCAGCAGGCCGGGACTAGGGACGGGGGATGAGCAGTTCTTC | CASRPGLGTGDEQFF | TRBJ2-1 | TRBV2 | NA | TRBD2
TGTGCCAGCACCGAACTAGCGGGGGGTTCTGATACGCAGTATTTT | CASTELAGGSDTQYF | TRBJ2-3 | TRBV5-6 | NA | TRBD2
TGTGCCAGCAGCTCGGCCCCGGGGATGGGCCCCCAAGAGACCCAGTACTTC | CASSSAPGMGPQETQYF | TRBJ2-5 | TRBV7-8 | once | NA
TGTGCCACCAGCAGAGATTCAGGTACTTATGGCTACACCTTC | CATSRDSGTYGYTF | TRBJ1-2 | TRBV15 | once | NA
TGTGCCAGTAGTATGCAGGGCCCCTACCAAGAGACCCAGTACTTC | CASSMQGPYQETQYF | TRBJ2-5 | TRBV19 | once | NA
TGTGCCACCAATATTGTTGAGGGCACTGAAGCTTTCTTT | CATNIVEGTEAFF | TRBJ1-1 | TRBV2 | NA | NA
TGTGCCAGCAGCCCTCCCGGGGCGGGGAGAAAGGCTTTCTTT | CASSPPGAGRKAFF | TRBJ1-1 | TRBV7-9 | NA | NA
TGTGCCAGTAGTTACAGGGCTCGAGGGAACACTGAAGCTTTCTTT | CASSYRARGNTEAFF | TRBJ1-1 | TRBV19 | NA | NA
TGTGCCAGCAGTTTATTAACAGGAGAACTTGTCCCTGAAGCTTTCTTT | CASSLLTGELVPEAFF | TRBJ1-1 | TRBV28 | NA | NA
TGCAGCGTTCCGGGACAGGGGTCCTACGAGCAGTACTTC | CSVPGQGSYEQYF | TRBJ2-7 | TRBV29-1 | NA | TRBD1
TGTGCCAGCAGTTTATCGCATCGGTTACAGGGGGACTTATTCACCCCGTTCGAGCAGTACTTC | CASSLSHRLQGDLFTPFEQYF | TRBJ2-7 | TRBV28 | NA | TRBD1
TGCGCCAGCAGCCAAGATCTTGGGGGGGAAAACTACGAGCAGTACTTC | CASSQDLGGENYEQYF | TRBJ2-7 | TRBV4-1 | once | TRBD2
TGTGCCAGCGGCTTCAGGGGGCGAGGGGTGAACACTGAAGCTTTCTTT | CASGFRGRGVNTEAFF | TRBJ1-1 | TRBV27 | NA | TRBD1
TGTGCCAGCACCGGGGACAGGGGCACTGAAGCTTTCTTT | CASTGDRGTEAFF | TRBJ1-1 | TRBV2 | NA | TRBD1
TGTGCCAGCAGCTTCAGATTTGGGACAGATAGCAATCAGCCCCAGCATTTT | CASSFRFGTDSNQPQHF | TRBJ1-5 | TRBV5-8 | NA | TRBD1
TGTGCCAGCAGCTTAGAAAGCGGACAGATCAATGGCTACACCTTC | CASSLESGQINGYTF | TRBJ1-2 | TRBV7-2 | NA | NA
TGTGCCAGCAGCTACGTTAGCGGGACGGTCGGGGAGCTGTTTTTT | CASSYVSGTVGELFF | TRBJ2-2 | TRBV5-5 | NA | TRBD2
TGTGCCAGTGGCCGAATCGGGACAGGGGCCTCCTACGAGCAGTACTTC | CASGRIGTGASYEQYF | TRBJ2-7 | TRBV19 | NA | TRBD1
TGTGCCAGCAGACGAGAGATACCTACCGAGCAGTACTTC | CASRREIPTEQYF | TRBJ2-7 | TRBV9 | once | NA